This TCR beta chain was profiled in a study of blood T cell repertoires in COVID-19. Turning to the study itself: Acute and convalescent COVID-19 samples came from the United States, Italy and Spain. Sample material is recorded as cDNA or gDNA derived from T cells, B-cell-depleted T cells, or PBMCs.

The authors' processing: Scientists estimated how many nucleated cells there were by amplifying reference gene primers. TCRdb's copy holds only in-frame clones and misses some; the assay was immunoSEQ multiplex PCR. The DNA gave D and trimming, while V, J and clone size come from that table. The repertoire includes roughly 31,000 clones, about 86% of them detected once, and 24% sits in the top ten. The CDR3 totals 18 residues. Germline V lookup: CDR1 MNHEY, CDR2 SMNVEV (reference sequence). Trimming took off 3 bases at V and 7 bases at J, with 26 bases between the two ends. The V and J genes are TRBV27 and TRBJ2-3; tentative D call: TRBD2 (6 bases). Sequencing was performed on peripheral blood. The clonotype originates from a human donor with active COVID-19. The donor label of this sample is uncertain. In nucleotides, the CDR3 is TGTGCCAGCAGTTTTTACGGGACTCTGGGGACGGGGAAAAATACGCAGTATTTT. Translating it yields CASSFYGTLGTGKNTQYF.